The clone carrying this T cell receptor beta chain was counted many times. The DNA is left out, because the CDR3 cannot be placed on it with certainty; the CDR3 is given as TCRdb lists it. The data are from a study of early T cells in non-severe SARS-CoV-2 infection. Study-wide context: From unsorted whole blood, bulk RNA was sequenced, and the chains remained unpaired.

TCRdb passed the 5' RACE reads through MiXCR, listing each CDR3 protein once. The table has 20,000 to 30,000 distinct CDR3 sequences, around 3.9% seen once. CDR1 KGHSH and CDR2 LQKENI come from the germline V gene. The CDR3 is 12 amino acids long, termini counted. The sequence was collected from an adult who was a healthcare worker with PCR-confirmed SARS-CoV-2 infection or an uninfected control (not recorded which). J is TRBJ1-5 and V is TRBV18. Sequencing used whole blood. The CDR3 here is CASSPPERPSIF.